The clone carrying this T cell receptor (beta chain) appeared many times. A single record per CDR3 protein comes from TCRdb applying MiXCR to the RACE reads. The sample carries more than 300,000 distinct CDR3 sequences, about 5.4% recorded once. The record originates from a study of human T cells and chemical hapten exposure. V was cut by 0 bases and J by 2 bases, with 6 bases left in between. This CDR3 comprises 13 residues. Germline assignment: CDR1 SQVTM and CDR2 ANQGSEA. The time point is: pre-sensitization, week 0. Treatment meaning: therapeutic diphenylcyclopropenone sensitization with weekly scalp DPC.

This clonotype originated in a woman younger than 35 with alopecia areata. Some clones in this sample may be carry-over from other donors' samples. The rearrangement joins TRBV29-1 to TRBJ2-3; no definite D call. The sample consisted of whole blood, taken in connection with sensitization to the hapten diphenylcyclopropenone (DPC). CDR3 bases: TGCAGCGTTGAAGAGGGGTCCACAGATACGCAGTATTTT. Its translation: CSVEEGSTDTQYF.